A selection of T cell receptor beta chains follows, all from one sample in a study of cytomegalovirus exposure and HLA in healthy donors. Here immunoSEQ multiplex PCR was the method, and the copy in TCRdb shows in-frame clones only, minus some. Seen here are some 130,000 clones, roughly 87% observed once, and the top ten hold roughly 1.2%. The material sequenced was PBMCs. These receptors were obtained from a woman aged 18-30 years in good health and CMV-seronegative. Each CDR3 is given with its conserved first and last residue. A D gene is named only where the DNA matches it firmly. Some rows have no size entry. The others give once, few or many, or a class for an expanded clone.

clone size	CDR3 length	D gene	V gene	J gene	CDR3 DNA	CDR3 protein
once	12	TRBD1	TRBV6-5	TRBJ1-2	TGTGCCAGCAGTTCGGACAGGGACGGCTACACCTTC	CASSSDRDGYTF
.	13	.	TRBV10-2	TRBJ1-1	TGCGCCAGCCAAACAGGGACCAACACTGAAGCTTTCTTT	CASQTGTNTEAFF
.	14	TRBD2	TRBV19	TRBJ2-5	TGTGCCAGTAGTATGGGTGGCGGGAGGGAGACCCAGTACTTC	CASSMGGGRETQYF
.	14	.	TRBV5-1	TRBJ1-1	TGCGCCAGCAGCTTTGGGGCGTTGGACACTGAAGCTTTCTTT	CASSFGALDTEAFF
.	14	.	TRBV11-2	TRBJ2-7	TGTGCCAGCAGCTTATGGGAGGGGGGGCCCGAGCAGTACTTC	CASSLWEGGPEQYF
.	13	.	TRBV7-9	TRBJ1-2	TGTGCCAGCAGCCCGACAGGATCCTATGGCTACACCTTC	CASSPTGSYGYTF
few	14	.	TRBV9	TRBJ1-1	TGTGCCAGCACCCCAACCCAGGGGTACACTGAAGCTTTCTTT	CASTPTQGYTEAFF
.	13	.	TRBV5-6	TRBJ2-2	TGTGCCAGCAGCGCCCGGTGGACACCCGAGCTGTTTTTT	CASSARWTPELFF
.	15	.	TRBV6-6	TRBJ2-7	TGTGCCAGCAGTTACAAACGGGGTAAATCCTACGAGCAGTACTTC	CASSYKRGKSYEQYF
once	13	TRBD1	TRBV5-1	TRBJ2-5	TGCGCCAGCAGCTCGGGACAGAGGGAGACCCAGTACTTC	CASSSGQRETQYF
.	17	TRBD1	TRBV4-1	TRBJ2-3	TGCGCCAGCAGCCAACAAGACAGGGGGCGACCTACAGATACGCAGTATTTT	CASSQQDRGRPTDTQYF
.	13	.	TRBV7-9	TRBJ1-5	TGTGCCAGCAGCTTTGGACTTTATCAGCCCCAGCATTTT	CASSFGLYQPQHF
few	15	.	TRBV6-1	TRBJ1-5	TGTGCCAGCAGGGATTCTACGGGATCCCATCAGCCCCAGCATTTT	CASRDSTGSHQPQHF
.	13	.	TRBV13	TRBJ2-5	TGTGCCAGCAGCATTGGACTATCAGAGACCCAGTACTTC	CASSIGLSETQYF
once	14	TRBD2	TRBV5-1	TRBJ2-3	TGCGCCAGCTTTAGCGGGGGCGGGACAGATACGCAGTATTTT	CASFSGGGTDTQYF
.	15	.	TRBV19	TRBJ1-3	TGTGCCAGCCAGTTGGGGCCCTACTCTGGAAACACCATATATTTT	CASQLGPYSGNTIYF